These 3 T cell receptor delta chains originate from one sample sequenced in a study of gamma delta lymphoproliferative disorders and STAT genes. TCRdb fed the multiplex PCR reads into CATT to redo clone calling. The sample includes about 720 delta-chain clones, about 3% of them seen just once. Sequencing used genomic DNA taken from PBMCs of patients and controls. Sequencing used blood. All receptors come from a human donor with gamma-delta T-cell large granular lymphocyte leukemia.

This clone was counted ten times or more. A far larger clone lies a single base away; this is likely a read error. The sample contains more than one DNA sequence encoding this CDR3. V usage is TRDV2 and J usage is TRDJ1, with 8 bases that match TRDD3. The CDR3 sequence is 21 residues long. Germline-derived CDR1 and CDR2 are GEAIGNYY and EKD. This CDR3 is CACDSILGALRRSPNTDKLIF. In nucleotides, the CDR3 is TGTGCCTGTGACTCAATACTGGGGGCCCTCCGGCGATCCCCGAACACCGATAAACTTATCTTT.

The J gene is given as TRDJ1, and the V gene is not called; the table's D gene call, TRDD3, was not cross checked with the DNA. The CDR3 extends over 23 amino acids. CDR3 amino acids: CACDTRGAITGGARPPNTDKLIF. As DNA, the CDR3 is TGTGCCTGTGACACACGTGGGGCAATTACTGGGGGAGCCAGGCCCCCAAACACCGATAAACTCATCTTT.

On this clone: The TCRdb protein, from a much larger clone, departs from this DNA's translation at residue 13, likely by read error; the protein shown derives from the DNA. The V and J genes are TRDV2 and TRDJ3; D perhaps matches TRDD3 (6 bases). There are 20 residues in the CDR3. Germline V gives CDR1 GEAIGNYY, CDR2 EKD. CDR3 nucleotides: TGTGCCTGTGACACCTCCGGGGGACACCCTCTCTCCTGCGACACCCGACAGATGTTTTTC. Its protein product is CACDTSGGHPLSCDTRQMFF.